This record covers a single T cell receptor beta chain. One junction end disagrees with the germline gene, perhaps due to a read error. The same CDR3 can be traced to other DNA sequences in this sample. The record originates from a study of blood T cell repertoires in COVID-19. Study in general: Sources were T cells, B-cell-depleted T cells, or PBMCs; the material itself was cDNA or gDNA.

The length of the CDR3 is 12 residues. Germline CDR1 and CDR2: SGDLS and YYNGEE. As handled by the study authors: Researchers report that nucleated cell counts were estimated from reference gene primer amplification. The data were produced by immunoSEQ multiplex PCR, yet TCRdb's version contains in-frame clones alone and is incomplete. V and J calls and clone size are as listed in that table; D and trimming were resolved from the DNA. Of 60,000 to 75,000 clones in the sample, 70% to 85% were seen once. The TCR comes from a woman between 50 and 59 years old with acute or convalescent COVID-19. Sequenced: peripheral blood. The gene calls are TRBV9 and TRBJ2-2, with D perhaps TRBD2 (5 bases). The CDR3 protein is CASSSYTGELFF. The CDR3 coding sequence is TGTGCCAGCAGCTCTTACACCGGGGAACTGTTTTTT.